The next 16 T cell receptor beta chains were all read from a single sample in a study of T cell repertoires in cytomegalovirus infection. TCRdb called the reads again in MiXCR, with one record for every CDR3 protein. The sample contains 100,000 to 150,000 distinct CDR3 sequences, about 24% of which appear only once. The antigens for these receptors are not known. The material sequenced was PBMCs, sequenced either directly or after in vitro stimulation (not recorded which). Receptor source: a human donor in good health (CMV status not recorded). Some clones in this sample may be carry-over from other donors' samples.

V and J are TRBV7-9 and TRBJ2-1; no clear D. Germline lookup yields CDR1 SEHNR and CDR2 FQNEAQ (reference sequence). Between the trimmed V and J ends, which lost 0 bases and 6 bases, there was a span of 6 bases. This CDR3 has 13 residues. CDR3 DNA: TGTGCCAGCAGCTTAGCGAACGGCAATGAGCAGTTCTTC. Its translation: CASSLANGNEQFF.

A few counts support this clonotype. CDR3 coding DNA: TGTGCCAGCAGCCTAGCGGGAGTAGGTACTGGGGCCAACGTCCTGACTTTC. This translates into CASSLAGVGTGANVLTF. This chain links TRBV27 with TRBJ2-6, with 10 bases fitting TRBD2. The CDR3 totals 17 residues. The germline gives CDR1 MNHEY, CDR2 SMNVEV (reference sequence). V was pared by 6 bases and J by 2 bases, with 7 bases of the junction left unmatched. Looking up the rest from reference TRBV27 and TRBJ2-6 gives the full variable domain: EAQVTQNPRYLITVTGKKLTVTCSQNMNHEYMSWYRQDPGLGLRQIYYSMNVEVTDKGDVPEGYKVSRKEKRNFPLILESPSPNQTSLYFCASSLAGVGTGANVLTFGAGSRLTVL.

The rearrangement joins TRBV4-1 to TRBJ2-1; D is possibly TRBD1 or TRBD2 (5 bases each). Trimming stripped 1 base from V and 10 bases from J, with 14 bases between. The V gene's germline CDR1 is MGHRA and CDR2 YSYEKL. The CDR3 extends over 14 amino acids. The CDR3 DNA reads TGCGCCAGCAGCCAAGGGGGCACTAGGGGCGAGCAGTTCTTC. This sequence encodes CASSQGGTRGEQFF.

This clonotype was counted only a few times. The CDR3 loop is CASGQGTSGSFFNEQFF. The CDR3 DNA follows: TGTGCCAGCGGACAAGGGACTAGCGGGAGTTTTTTCAATGAGCAGTTCTTC. The V and J genes are TRBV6-6 and TRBJ2-1, with 14 bases that match TRBD2. Trimming removed 8 bases from V and 6 bases from J; junction bases left unmatched: 12. Germline assignment: CDR1 MNHNY and CDR2 SVGAGI (reference sequence). CDR3 length: 17 residues.

The sample holds many counts of this clonotype. This chain uses TRBV12-3 or TRBV12-4 with TRBJ1-1; D gene unclear. The CDR3 sequence is 12 residues long. Trimming removed 2 bases at V and 11 bases at J, with 12 bases between. This CDR3 is CASSLSVSGAFF. The DNA for the CDR3 is TGTGCCAGCAGTTTATCAGTCAGTGGGGCTTTCTTT.

This clonotype was detected many times. The rearrangement links TRBV12-3 or TRBV12-4 to TRBJ2-5; possible D gene TRBD2, 6 bases. The CDR3 is 14 residues long. V was pared by 2 bases and J by 5 bases, with 12 bases between. CDR3 in DNA: TGTGCCAGCAGTTTACAGGAGGGCGGGGAGACCCAGTACTTC. It specifies CASSLQEGGETQYF.

The V and J genes are TRBV6-5 and TRBJ1-1; 7 bases agree with TRBD1. Trimming cost V 2 bases and J 1 base; bases outside gene matches: 13. Per germline, CDR1 MNHEY and CDR2 SVGAGI. The CDR3 is made up of 18 amino acids. The CDR3 DNA is TGTGCCAGCAGTTACACACCTACAGGGGCCGGAAAGAACACTGAAGCTTTCTTT. Residues: CASSYTPTGAGKNTEAFF.

The genes are TRBV6-2 or TRBV6-3 and TRBJ2-2, with 9 bases fitting TRBD1. This CDR3 has 16 residues. The V gene end was trimmed by 0 bases and the J gene end by 6 bases; junction bases not matched to a gene: 5. Looked up from germline, CDR1 is MNHEY and CDR2 is SVGEGT. The CDR3 is CASSYSGTGIAGELFF. Here the CDR3 DNA reads TGTGCCAGCAGTTACTCTGGGACAGGGATTGCCGGGGAGCTGTTTTTT.

The gene calls are TRBV27 and TRBJ1-2, with 8 nucleotides matching TRBD1. Germline trimming cut 6 bases from V and 1 base from J; bases unmatched to any gene: 1. Germline V gene lookup returns CDR1 MNHEY and CDR2 SMNVEV (reference sequence). This CDR3 is built from 13 residues. CDR3 coding DNA: TGTGCCAGCAGACAGGGGGGTAACTATGGCTACACCTTC. Protein sequence: CASRQGGNYGYTF.

The chain is built from TRBV30 and TRBJ2-1; 8 bases match TRBD2. This CDR3 region has 15 residues. After removal of 5 bases from V and 3 bases from J, the junction contained 9 bases not matched to a gene. Germline loops: CDR1 GTSNPN, CDR2 SVGIG (reference sequence). The CDR3: CAWGSGSSLYNEQFF. The CDR3 region has the DNA TGTGCCTGGGGAAGCGGGAGCAGCCTCTACAATGAGCAGTTCTTC.

This clonotype turned up a few times. The chain couples TRBV7-3 to TRBJ2-1; 10 bases agree with TRBD2. This CDR3 region has 13 residues. The V and J ends lost 1 base and 9 bases, in that order; junction bases with no gene match: 0. Looked up from germline, CDR1 is SGHTA and CDR2 is FQGTGA. The CDR3 region is CASSLIAGGEQFF. In DNA form, the CDR3 reads TGTGCCAGCAGCTTAATAGCGGGAGGTGAGCAGTTCTTC.

This clonotype was recorded many times. V gene TRBV6-2 or TRBV6-3 combines with J gene TRBJ1-2, with a tentative D call TRBD1 (5 bases). Germline loops: CDR1 MNHEY, CDR2 SVGEGT. This CDR3 has 13 residues. V was trimmed by 0 bases and J by 6 bases, leaving 8 bases between them. In nucleotides, the CDR3 is TGTGCCAGCAGTTACTCCAGGGATCATGGCTACACCTTC. Protein: CASSYSRDHGYTF.

This clonotype was detected many times. The rearrangement joins TRBV7-2 to TRBJ2-1; 12 nucleotides line up with TRBD2. CDR1 and CDR2 from the germline V gene are SGHTA and FQGNSA. This CDR3 is built from 17 residues. The V gene end was trimmed by 5 bases and the J gene end by 2 bases; junction bases not matched to a gene: 7. The CDR3 DNA reads TGTGCCAGCAGCCTACGGACTAGCGGGGATCCCTACAATGAGCAGTTCTTC. Protein product: CASSLRTSGDPYNEQFF.

The chain is built from TRBV20-1 and TRBJ2-7; possible D gene TRBD2, 6 bases. From germline, CDR1 is DFQATT and CDR2 SNEGSKA (reference sequence). Trimming cost V 5 bases and J 1 base, with 15 bases left between them. CDR3 length: 14 amino acids. CDR3 nucleotide sequence: TGCAGTGCTGGCAGACTAGTAGGGTCCTACGAGCAGTACTTC. Its translation: CSAGRLVGSYEQYF.

The genes are TRBV5-4 and TRBJ2-2; D unclear. The germline V gene encodes CDR1 SGHNT and CDR2 YYREEE (reference sequence). V was pared by 5 bases and J by 0 bases, with 8 bases between. The CDR3 contains 14 residues. CDR3 coding DNA: TGTGCCAGCAGTAAGGTAGCGAACACCGGGGAGCTGTTTTTT. The encoded protein is CASSKVANTGELFF.

This clonotype came up many times. The chain is built from TRBV6-1 and TRBJ1-2, with a possible D match to TRBD1 (5 bases). Trimming stripped 5 bases from V and 5 bases from J, with 18 bases between. CDR1 MNHNS and CDR2 SASEGT come from the germline V gene. The CDR3 runs to 15 residues. CDR3 loop: CASSLFTGTGYGYTF. The CDR3 DNA reads as TGTGCCAGCAGTCTCTTTACCGGGACGGGATATGGCTACACCTTC.